These 18 T cell receptor beta chains were all obtained from the same sample, sequenced in a study of blood T cell repertoires in COVID-19 (TCRdb year 2020). Preparation of the library involved the immunoSEQ multiplex PCR assay. TCRdb stores this immuneACCESS table with in-frame sequences only. Part of the clones is absent; in the studies checked, under half of the shortfall reflects unresolved V genes, and no reason is known for the rest. The sample table holds 85,000 to 130,000 clones, of which roughly 90% were seen once. The biggest ten clones account for around 6% of the sample. The sequencing input was peripheral blood. These receptors all stem from a human donor in a cohort sampled during active COVID-19.

This chain links TRBV21-1 with TRBJ2-7; the DNA was not compared with TRBD1, the D call given in the table. TRBV21-1 is deemed a pseudogene. The CDR3 length is 16 residues. DNA for the CDR3: TGTGCCCGCATTTCCGGGACAGGGGGTTTCGGCTACGAGCAGTACTTC. Translated, it gives CARISGTGGFGYEQYF.

V is TRBV10-2 and J is TRBJ2-1; 8 bases fit TRBD2. V lost 6 bases, J lost 8 bases, and 12 bases stayed unmatched. Germline V CDR1 and CDR2: WSHSY, SAAADI. The CDR3 has 15 residues. CDR3 nucleotides: TGCGCCAGCAGCCCGGTAAAAGCGGGAGAGGATGAGCAGTTCTTC. This gives the protein CASSPVKAGEDEQFF.

The rearrangement links TRBV28 to TRBJ2-7; TRBD2 agrees at 7 bases. V lost 2 bases and J lost 0; bases outside the gene matches: 4. Germline-derived CDR1 and CDR2 are MDHEN and SYDVKM. CDR3 length: 15 amino acids. The CDR3 sequence is CASSLPGGGSYEQYF. CDR3 DNA sequence: TGTGCCAGCAGTTTACCGGGGGGAGGCTCCTACGAGCAGTACTTC.

V usage is TRBV28 and J usage is TRBJ2-7; TRBD1 matches at 8 bases. The CDR3 has 16 amino acids. The J segment lost 3 bases and the V segment lost 5 bases, leaving 12 bases of the junction unmatched. The germline gives CDR1 MDHEN, CDR2 SYDVKM. The chain's CDR3 is CASSGQGIVSYYEQYF. In DNA form, the CDR3 reads TGTGCCAGCAGTGGACAGGGTATCGTGTCGTACTACGAGCAGTACTTC.

V gene TRBV2 combines with J gene TRBJ2-3; D is undetermined. The CDR3 is 11 amino acids. Germline values: CDR1 SNHLY, CDR2 FYNNEI. Deletions cut 8 bases from V and 2 bases from J, with 5 bases between. The CDR3 region is CASLHTDTQYF. CDR3 nucleotide sequence: TGTGCCAGCTTACACACAGATACGCAGTATTTT.

This sequence joins TRBV2 and TRBJ1-1, with 10 positions matching TRBD1. Trimming cost V 5 bases and J 1 base; bases outside gene matches: 1. The germline V gene has CDR1 SNHLY and CDR2 FYNNEI. The CDR3 is 14 residues long. CDR3 residues: CASSRQGANTEAFF. For the CDR3, the DNA is TGTGCCAGCAGTAGACAGGGGGCGAACACTGAAGCTTTCTTT.

This sequence joins TRBV6-6 and TRBJ1-5, with 7 bases identical to TRBD1. V shed 0 bases, J shed 4 bases, and the junction held 3 bases outside the gene matches. The CDR3 covers 15 residues. Germline V gives CDR1 MNHNY, CDR2 SVGAGI (reference sequence). CDR3 amino acids: CASSYSTGANQPQHF. The DNA of the CDR3 is TGTGCCAGCAGTTACTCAACAGGGGCTAATCAGCCCCAGCATTTT.

V is TRBV6-5 and J is TRBJ1-4, with D unresolved. V lost 0 bases and J 4 bases, leaving 12 bases between the germline ends. The CDR3 runs 16 residues. Germline CDR1 MNHEY, CDR2 SVGAGI. CDR3 bases: TGTGCCAGCAGTTACTCGGCGACACGGTATAATGAAAAACTGTTTTTT. Protein: CASSYSATRYNEKLFF.

The chain uses TRBV5-6 and TRBJ1-2; D ambiguous. With 4 bases removed from V and 4 bases from J, the gap between germline ends came to 11 bases. The CDR3 runs to 13 residues. Germline V lookup: CDR1 SGHDT, CDR2 YYEEEE. In DNA form, the CDR3 reads TGTGCCAGCAGCGACGGGATCGGCTATGGCTACACCTTC. This encodes CASSDGIGYGYTF.

J is TRBJ2-1 and V is TRBV6-5; D is ambiguous. V was pared by 2 bases and J by 5 bases, with 4 bases between. CDR1 and CDR2 (germline): MNHEY, SVGAGI. This CDR3 is built from 12 residues. The CDR3 sequence: CASSYGHNEQFF. In DNA, the CDR3 is TGTGCCAGCAGTTACGGGCACAATGAGCAGTTCTTC.

This chain uses TRBV5-1 with TRBJ1-6; 7 bases fit TRBD1. The trim removed 0 bases at V and 9 bases at J, leaving 6 bases unmatched. The CDR3 loop spans 15 amino acids. The germline V gene has CDR1 SGHRS and CDR2 YFSETQ. CDR3 nucleotide sequence: TGCGCCAGCAGCTTGGCCGGACAGGTCAGTTCACCCCTCCACTTT. Amino acid sequence: CASSLAGQVSSPLHF. Combining the CDR3 with reference TRBV5-1 and TRBJ1-6 gives the whole variable domain KAGVTQTPRYLIKTRGQQVTLSCSPISGHRSVSWYQQTPGQGLQFLFEYFSETQRNKGNFPGRFSGRQFSNSRSEMNVSTLELGDSALYLCASSLAGQVSSPLHFGNGTRLTVT.

The rearrangement uses TRBV4-3 and TRBJ2-2; possibly TRBD2 for D (5 bases). V gave up 1 base and J gave up 7 bases, with 7 bases separating them. From germline, CDR1 is LGHNA and CDR2 YSLEER. The CDR3 covers 13 residues. CDR3: CASSQVGGGELFF. The CDR3 DNA is TGCGCCAGCAGCCAAGTTGGAGGCGGGGAGCTGTTTTTT.

This rearrangement joins TRBV28 to TRBJ2-7; 13 bases map to TRBD2. V lost 5 bases, J lost 5 bases, and 9 bases stayed unmatched. Germline V gene lookup returns CDR1 MDHEN and CDR2 SYDVKM. This CDR3 has 16 residues. This CDR3 reads CASSTRTSGRFNEQYF. For the CDR3, the DNA is TGTGCCAGCAGTACCCGGACTAGCGGGAGATTTAACGAGCAGTACTTC. The variable domain in full, with the rest retrieved from reference TRBV28 and TRBJ2-7, is DVKVTQSSRYLVKRTGEKVFLECVQDMDHENMFWYRQDPGLGLRLIYFSYDVKMKEKGDIPEGYSVSREKKERFSLILESASTNQTSMYLCASSTRTSGRFNEQYFGPGTRLTVT.

V is TRBV4-3 and J is TRBJ2-3, with 9 bases fitting TRBD1. The V and J ends lost 0 bases and 5 bases, in that order; junction bases with no gene match: 12. The germline CDR1 and CDR2 sequences are LGHNA and YSLEER. CDR3 length: 18 amino acids. Written as DNA, the CDR3 is TGCGCCAGCAGCCAAGATTATAAAGGACAGGGGCCTGGAGATACGCAGTATTTT. Translation: CASSQDYKGQGPGDTQYF.

The chain has TRBV5-1 and TRBJ1-2, with 7 bases matching TRBD1. CDR3 length: 13 residues. CDR1 is SGHRS and CDR2 is YFSETQ in the germline V gene. V dropped 3 bases and J dropped 6; count of bases not matched to a gene: 5. The CDR3 DNA reads TGCGCCAGCAGCTATGACAGGGTCGATGGCTACACCTTC. Protein: CASSYDRVDGYTF.

The chain combines TRBV3-1 (or the pseudogene TRBV3-2) with TRBJ2-7; the match to TRBD1 covers 8 bases. The ends lost 4 bases at V and 6 bases at J; junction bases unmatched: 11. This CDR3 region has 15 residues. CDR1 LGHDT and CDR2 YNNKEL come from the germline V gene (reference sequence). CDR3 amino acids: CASSPMPRQGSEQYF. CDR3 DNA sequence: TGTGCCAGCAGCCCGATGCCTAGACAGGGGAGCGAGCAGTACTTC.

The rearrangement uses TRBV5-5 and TRBJ2-7; 8 bases are a match to TRBD2. CDR1 and CDR2 (germline): SGHKS, YYEKEE (reference sequence). The V segment lost 4 bases and the J segment 6 bases; nucleotides outside the gene matches: 9. This CDR3 has 14 amino acids. This CDR3 reads CASSPGLAEGEQYF. The CDR3 bases are TGTGCCAGCAGCCCCGGACTAGCCGAGGGCGAGCAGTACTTC.

This sequence joins TRBV14 and TRBJ1-2; D is uncertain. Trimming stripped 0 bases from V and 4 bases from J, with 6 bases between. CDR1 and CDR2 (germline): SGHDN, FVKESK. The CDR3 length is 13 residues. The CDR3 is CASSQESSYGYTF. CDR3 DNA: TGTGCCAGCAGCCAAGAGTCCAGCTATGGCTACACCTTC.